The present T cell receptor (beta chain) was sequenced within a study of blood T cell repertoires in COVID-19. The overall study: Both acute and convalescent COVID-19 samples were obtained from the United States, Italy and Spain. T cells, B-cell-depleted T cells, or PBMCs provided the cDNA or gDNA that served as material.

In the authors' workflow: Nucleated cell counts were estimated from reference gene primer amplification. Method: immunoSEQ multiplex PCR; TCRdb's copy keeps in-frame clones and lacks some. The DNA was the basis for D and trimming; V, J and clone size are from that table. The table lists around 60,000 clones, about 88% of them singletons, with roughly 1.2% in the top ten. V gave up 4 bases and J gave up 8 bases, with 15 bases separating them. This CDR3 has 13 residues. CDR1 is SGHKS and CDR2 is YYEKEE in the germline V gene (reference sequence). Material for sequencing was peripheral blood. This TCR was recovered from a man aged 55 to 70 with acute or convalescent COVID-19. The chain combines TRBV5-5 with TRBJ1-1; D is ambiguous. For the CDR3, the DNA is TGTGCCAGCAGCACCTCCCCCTCCGGGGAAGCTTTCTTT. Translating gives CASSTSPSGEAFF.